The text below deals with one TCR beta chain. The antigen remains unidentified. The data were obtained in a study of identifying expanded T cells in peripheral blood. Study-wide points: Variance in clone template counts between approximately two-week samples significantly increased with total template count across all healthy donors.

Measured with immunoSEQ multiplex PCR; TCRdb has only the in-frame clones, and not every one. The table records approximately 130,000 clones, about 80% of them present only once. The sequence was obtained from a person aged 18 to 75 in good health. Sequences were obtained from blood.

As DNA, the CDR3 is TGCGCCAGCAGCCAAGACCGAGGCGATTTTTGGTATGGCTACACCTTC. The encoded protein is CASSQDRGDFWYGYTF. This chain connects TRBV4-3 to TRBJ1-2; D is unresolved. There are 16 residues in the CDR3. The ends were cut back, 0 bases at V and 5 bases at J, with 16 bases in the middle. Germline V gene data show CDR1 as LGHNA and CDR2 as YSLEER.